This T cell receptor beta chain was recovered during a study of OX40 agonist ivuxolimab in advanced cancers. CDR3 length: 15 amino acids. Germline V lookup: CDR1 MDHEN, CDR2 SYDVKM. V trimming: 5 bases; J trimming: 7 bases; junction bases outside the gene matches: 9. Generated by immunoSEQ multiplex PCR, the TCRdb table keeps only in-frame clones and is missing some. The top ten clones hold 1.3% to 1.5% of a sample with about 90,000 clones, 87% of them seen once. The receptor was derived from an adult with an advanced solid tumor such as melanoma, head and neck, liver or kidney cancer. This specimen was CD4+ or CD8+ T cells sorted from blood, taken in a trial of the OX40 agonist ivuxolimab. The gene calls are TRBV28 and TRBJ1-5; 9 bases align to TRBD1. CDR3 sequence reads: CASSLPGQGWQPQHF. In nucleotides, the CDR3 is TGTGCCAGCAGTCTGCCGGGACAGGGATGGCAGCCCCAGCATTTT.